In its sample, the clone carrying this T cell receptor beta chain was seen a few times. Its antigen is not identified. TCRdb re-analysed the reads in MiXCR, keeping a single row per CDR3 protein. The sample lists around 450,000 distinct CDR3 sequences, around 32% occurring once. This sample was included in a study of T cell repertoires in cytomegalovirus infection. Study information: It was the public TCR beta signatures that indicated both CMV infection and matching HLA type.

Trimming left V 2 bases short and J 5 bases short, with 6 bases between. Germline V gives CDR1 MDHEN, CDR2 SYDVKM. This CDR3 spans 12 amino acids. Notes on the study in general: Across the ex vivo response, the dominant clonotypes were HLA-C-restricted CMV-specific TCR beta clonotypes.

The chain carries TRBV28 and TRBJ1-2; D gene ambiguous. Sequences were obtained from PBMCs. The sequence came from a human donor in good health (CMV status not recorded). Some clones in this sample may be carry-over from other donors' samples. CDR3 DNA sequence: TGTGCCAGCAGTTTACGGGAATATGGCTACACCTTC. This sequence encodes CASSLREYGYTF.